This TCR beta chain is drawn from a study of T cell responses to AZD1222 COVID-19 vaccine. Points from the study as a whole: The study reported that nearly half of spike-specific TCRs target unmutated variant regions. Most donors were white British and more were female, and clonal diversity was possibly underestimated. Spike-specific TCR depth and breadth grew after two AZD1222 doses.

A word on this clone: Its antigen is not known.

The V end was cut by 0 bases, the J end by 0 bases, with 11 bases between. The CDR3 has 16 residues. Germline assignment: CDR1 SGDLS and CDR2 YYNGEE. Some clones are missing from TCRdb's copy, which holds only in-frame ones; the method was immunoSEQ multiplex PCR. This table has 250,000 to 300,000 clones, around 93% appearing once. Specimen: peripheral blood, collected 28 days after the second AZD1222 dose. The rearrangement links TRBV9 to TRBJ2-3; D unresolved. This sequence was found in an adult who received the AZD1222 COVID-19 vaccine. Written as DNA, the CDR3 is TGTGCCAGCAGCGTAGGGCCCTCCGTGAGCACAGATACGCAGTATTTT. This sequence encodes CASSVGPSVSTDTQYF. The full variable domain, its missing parts supplied by reference TRBV9 and TRBJ2-3, is DSGVTQTPKHLITATGQRVTLRCSPRSGDLSVYWYQQSLDQGLQFLIQYYNGEERAKGNILERFSAQQFPDLHSELNLSSLELGDSALYFCASSVGPSVSTDTQYFGPGTRLTVL.